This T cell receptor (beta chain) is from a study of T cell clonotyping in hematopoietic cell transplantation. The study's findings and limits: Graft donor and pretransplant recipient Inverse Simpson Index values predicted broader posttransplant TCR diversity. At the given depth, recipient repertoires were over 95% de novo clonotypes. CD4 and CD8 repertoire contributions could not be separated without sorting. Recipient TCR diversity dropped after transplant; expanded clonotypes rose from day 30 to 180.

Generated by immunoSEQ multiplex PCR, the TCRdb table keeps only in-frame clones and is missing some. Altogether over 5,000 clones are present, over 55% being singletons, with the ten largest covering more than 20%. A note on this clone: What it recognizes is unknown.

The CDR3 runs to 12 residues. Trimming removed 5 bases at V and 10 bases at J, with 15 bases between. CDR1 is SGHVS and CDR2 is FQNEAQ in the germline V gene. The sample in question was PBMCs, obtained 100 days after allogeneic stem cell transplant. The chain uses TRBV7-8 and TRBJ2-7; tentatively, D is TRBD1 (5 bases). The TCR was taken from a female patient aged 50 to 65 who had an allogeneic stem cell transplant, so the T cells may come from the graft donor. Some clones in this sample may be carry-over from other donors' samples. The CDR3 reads CASSATWGDQYF. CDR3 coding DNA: TGTGCCAGCAGCGCGACGTGGGGCGATCAGTACTTC.